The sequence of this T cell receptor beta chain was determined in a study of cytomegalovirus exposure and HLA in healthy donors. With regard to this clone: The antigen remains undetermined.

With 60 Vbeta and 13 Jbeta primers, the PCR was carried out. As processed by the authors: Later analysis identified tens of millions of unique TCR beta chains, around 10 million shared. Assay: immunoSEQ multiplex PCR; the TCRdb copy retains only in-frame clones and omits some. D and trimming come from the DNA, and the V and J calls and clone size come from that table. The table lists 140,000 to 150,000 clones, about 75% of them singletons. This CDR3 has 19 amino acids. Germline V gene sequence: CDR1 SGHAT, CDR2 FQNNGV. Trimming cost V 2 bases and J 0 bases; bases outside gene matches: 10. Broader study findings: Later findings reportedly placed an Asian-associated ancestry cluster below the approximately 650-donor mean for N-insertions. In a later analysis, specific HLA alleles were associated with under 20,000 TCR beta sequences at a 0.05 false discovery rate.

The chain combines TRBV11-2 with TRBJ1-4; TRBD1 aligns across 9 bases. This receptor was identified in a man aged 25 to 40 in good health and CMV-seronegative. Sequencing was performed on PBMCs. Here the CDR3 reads CASSLRKGTGLTTNEKLFF. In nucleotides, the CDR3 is TGTGCCAGCAGCTTAAGAAAGGGGACAGGGCTTACAACTAATGAAAAACTGTTTTTT.